The rows below give T cell receptor beta chains drawn from one sample of a study of B cell selection in AIRE deficiency. Clones were read by immunoSEQ multiplex PCR, and TCRdb kept only the in-frame ones, dropping some. The sample has roughly 18,000 clones, 85% to 95% seen once. The sample comprised CD4+CD25+ Tregs sorted from PBMCs. These receptor sequences come from a human donor in good health. Each CDR3 is given without its conserved first and last residue. A clone size is listed for some rows: how often the clone was seen (once, few, many), or a class if it is expanded.

abundance | j_gene | v_gene | CDR3aa
NA | TRBJ1-4 | TRBV4-3 | ASSQDRLATNEKLF
NA | TRBJ2-5 | TRBV5-5 | ASSLGGWETQY
NA | TRBJ2-5 | TRBV7-7 | ASSPSAAGSWVLGTQY
NA | TRBJ1-1 | TRBV19 | ASSIFGQGNTEAF
NA | TRBJ1-5 | TRBV19 | ASSIDVRERGNQPQH
NA | TRBJ2-1 | TRBV11-3 | ASSLEGGRPYNEQF
NA | TRBJ2-2 | TRBV27 | ASSRAYGTGELF
once | TRBJ1-2 | TRBV19 | ASIGSYGYT
NA | TRBJ1-6 | TRBV10-2 | ASTGAKNSPLH
NA | TRBJ2-1 | TRBV10-3 | AISVFHGFQF
NA | TRBJ1-1 | TRBV5-4 | ASSQGYRGNTEAF
few | TRBJ1-5 | TRBV27 | ASSLYPGRTINQPQH
NA | TRBJ1-2 | TRBV7-9 | ASTKEVGYGYT
NA | TRBJ2-7 | TRBV5-6 | ASSLVAGGARNEQY
NA | TRBJ2-1 | TRBV4-2 | ASSRGESSYNEQF
NA | TRBJ2-7 | TRBV27 | ASSPRSSYEQY
NA | TRBJ2-7 | TRBV28 | ASSLSGGRSYEQY
NA | TRBJ2-1 | TRBV4-2 | ASSPLNPGLAGSEQF